This paragraph reports one TCR beta chain. The antigen it binds to is not known. Base qualities were left out, and no much larger clone turns up one base away. Library preparation employed the immunoSEQ multiplex PCR assay. Deep sequencing of rearranged TCR beta loci, alongside multiparametric flow cytometry, was used to profile T cell repertoires. Sourced from immuneACCESS, this table was stored by TCRdb with only in-frame sequences that have V and J called. A share of the clones is absent; for the studies checked, an unresolved V gene accounts for under half, and the remainder has no known explanation. Recorded for this sample are about 30,000 clones; 90% to 95% of them occurred a single time. Jointly, the top ten make up just over 0.7% of the sample. This sample is drawn from a study of lymphopenia after photon versus proton radiotherapy (dated by TCRdb to between 2018 and 2021). About the study as a whole: In patients with gastrointestinal tumors who developed high-grade lymphopenia, the study compared the immunological effects of photon radiation therapy with those of proton radiation therapy. The 20 patients in the cohort had gastrointestinal tumors, were treated with either photon or proton therapy, and subsequently developed lymphopenia. The study was designed to characterize how the impact on the immune system differs between the two radiation modalities. Beyond this particular receptor, the publication reports: Proton-treated patients stayed relatively stable during treatment, while photon-treated patients lost naive T cells and TCR diversity and gained effector/memory populations. The survival association was assessed only in patients who died, and the authors presented better survival with proton therapy as a possibility rather than a demonstrated result. Among patients across the cohort who died, overall survival time showed an inverse correlation with a larger post-nadir drop in TCR diversity. After the lymphocyte count nadir, oligoclonal expansion, especially of CD8+ Temra cells, was observed in photon-treated repertoires, and the drop in diversity was driven by this expansion.

CDR1 and CDR2 were assigned from the germline V gene (reference sequence) as PRHDT and FYEKMQ. V and J are truncated by 0 bases and 9 bases respectively, leaving an intervening sequence of 15 bases. Taken from cysteine to phenylalanine, the CDR3 has 16 residues. Only the CDR3 portion is preserved as DNA: 48 bases, with reading frame beginning at the first base. The receptor chain draws on TRBV13 and TRBJ1-6; a tentative D match to TRBD1 spans 6 bases. Material: peripheral blood, obtained from a patient treated with photon-based radiotherapy. The origin of this receptor is a woman aged 50 to 60 with cholangiocarcinoma. The CDR3: CASSLGGGGQGSPLHF. The sequenced DNA: TGTGCCAGCAGCTTAGGCGGGGGGGGCCAAGGTTCACCCCTCCACTTT.